This TCR beta chain was observed in a study of cytomegalovirus exposure and HLA in healthy donors. General observations from the study: Earlier findings revealed that most TCR beta V segments proved productive either about 90% or about 30% of the time. A missense variant in DCLRE1C was later tied to TCR beta V- and J-gene trimming. Presence/absence analyses supposed approximately even sequencing depth among donors.

Per the germline V gene, CDR1 is MNHNY and CDR2 is SVGAGI (reference sequence). V was cut by 0 bases and J by 2 bases, with 10 bases left in between. CDR3 size: 15 residues. In the case of this clone: No antigen is known for it.

13 Jbeta primers and 60 Vbeta primers were used for the PCR. Sequencing was performed with immunoSEQ multiplex PCR; in TCRdb, only in-frame clones are kept and a portion is missing. This table holds about 170,000 clones. This TCR derives from a woman aged 60 to 75 in good health and CMV-seronegative. Sequences were obtained from PBMCs. The rearrangement links TRBV6-6 to TRBJ1-2; D may be TRBD1 (6 bases). This CDR3 is CASSYSNRVNYGYTF. DNA for the CDR3: TGTGCCAGCAGTTACTCGAACAGGGTGAACTATGGCTACACCTTC.